This T cell receptor beta chain was recovered during a study of T cells in Graves' hyperthyroidism and ophthalmopathy. In the ophthalmopathy cohort, Clinical Activity Score was at least 3, NOSPECS grade at least 4, and duration under 3 months. Amplified TCR beta CDR3 regions derived from RNA transcripts. A set of HTBI primers served as the primers for a first-round RT-PCR of the TCR CDR3. MiXCR was run by TCRdb on the multiplex PCR reads, yielding one entry per CDR3 protein. The sample holds 300,000 to 400,000 distinct CDR3 sequences; around a sixth are singletons and the top ten take around 40%. This CDR3 spans 17 amino acids. Trimming took off 3 bases at V and 2 bases at J, with 19 bases between the two ends. CDR1 and CDR2 (germline): MNHNS, SASEGT. This clonotype was counted at least ten times.

Sequenced: blood. This clonotype originated in a man aged 18 to 30 with Graves' ophthalmopathy. The J gene is TRBJ2-5, the V gene TRBV6-1; D might be TRBD1 (6 bases). CDR3 amino acids: CASSEVAGTHLQETQYF. CDR3 bases: TGTGCCAGCAGTGAGGTTGCCGGGACACATTTACAAGAGACCCAGTACTTC.